Listed below are T cell receptor beta chains from one sample, sequenced in a study of T cell repertoires in cytomegalovirus infection. Antigen specificity for these receptors is unknown. TCRdb re-derived calls from the reads in MiXCR, one entry per CDR3 protein. This table has roughly 500,000 distinct CDR3 sequences, about 33% appearing once. Here the sequenced sample was cultured PBMCs, taken from culture after CMV antigen stimulation. The source is a human donor in good health (CMV status not recorded). Some clones in this sample may be carry-over from other donors' samples. Both conserved end residues are part of each CDR3. A D gene is named only where the DNA matches it firmly. Clone size is stated in some rows and not others, as once, few, many or a class when expanded.

NA TRBJ2-1 NA TRBV19 TGTGCCAGTAGAATAGCTCTGCCCCTCTACAATGAGCAGTTCTTC CASRIALPLYNEQFF
NA TRBJ1-5 NA TRBV20-1 TGCAGTGCTAGAGATCAGGCGGCCATTTATACCAATCAGCCCCAGCATTTT CSARDQAAIYTNQPQHF
many TRBJ1-1 NA TRBV6-2/TRBV6-3 TGTGCCAGCAGTTACGGTACTGAAGCTTTCTTT CASSYGTEAFF
NA TRBJ2-2 TRBD1 TRBV4-1 TGCGCCAGCAGCCAAGATCCGGGGACAGGGAGGTCCGGGGAGCTGTTTTTT CASSQDPGTGRSGELFF
NA TRBJ1-6 TRBD1 TRBV29-1 TGCAGCGCCTCGGACAGGGCGGGTTCACCCCTCCACTTT CSASDRAGSPLHF
few TRBJ2-2 TRBD2 TRBV11-3 TGTGCCAGCAACGTAGCGGGAGACGGAACCGGGGAGCTGTTTTTT CASNVAGDGTGELFF
many TRBJ2-3 TRBD2 TRBV7-2 TGTGCCAGCAGCTTAGTGGGGTCGGGACGGGAGGGCCCTAAACGAGATACGCAGTATTTT CASSLVGSGREGPKRDTQYF
NA TRBJ1-5 NA TRBV10-3 TGTGCCATCAGTGAGTCTGGTCCGAGTAGCAATCAGCCCCAGCATTTT CAISESGPSSNQPQHF
NA TRBJ1-2 NA TRBV10-3 TGTGCCATCAGTGAGGGCCCCAACAACTATGGCTACACCTTC CAISEGPNNYGYTF
NA TRBJ2-3 NA TRBV5-6 TGTGCCAGCAGCCCCCTGGCGGAAAGCGGCACAGATACGCAGTATTTT CASSPLAESGTDTQYF
NA TRBJ1-3 NA TRBV19 TGTGCCAGTAGTGGGGCCTACACCATATATTTT CASSGAYTIYF
NA TRBJ1-1 TRBD1 TRBV6-5 TGTGCCAGCAGTACGAGGACAGGCTTTAACACTGAAGCTTTCTTT CASSTRTGFNTEAFF
NA TRBJ2-1 NA TRBV20-1 TGCAGTGCTAGAAGGGGCCCAGAGCAGTTCTTC CSARRGPEQFF
few TRBJ1-3 TRBD1 TRBV25-1 TGTGCCAGCAGTGCGACAGGGATTGTGTGGGGAAACACCATATATTTT CASSATGIVWGNTIYF
NA TRBJ2-5 NA TRBV6-2/TRBV6-3 TGTGCCAGCAGTTGGGGGGACCGCTCAGAAGAGACCCAGTACTTC CASSWGDRSEETQYF
NA TRBJ2-2 NA TRBV28 TGTGCCAGCAGTCCCACCTCGCGACTATTCGGGGAGCTGTTTTTT CASSPTSRLFGELFF
NA TRBJ2-3 TRBD2 TRBV6-4 TGTGCCAGCAGTGATGGAGCGGGAGGGCCAGATACGCAGTATTTT CASSDGAGGPDTQYF
many TRBJ1-2 TRBD1 TRBV7-2 TGTGCCAGCAGACTAGACAGGGAGGCAGGCTACACCTTC CASRLDREAGYTF